Shown below are 11 T cell receptor beta chains from a single sample sequenced in a study of T-cell reconstitution after alpha-beta-depleted transplantation in children. TCRbeta library preparation incorporated unique molecular identifiers. TCRdb re-derived calls from the PCR reads in MiXCR, one entry per CDR3 protein. The data hold approximately 300,000 distinct CDR3 sequences, with about 9.5% observed a single time. The material sequenced was PBMCs, taken before TCRalphabeta/CD19-depleted stem cell transplant. The receptors derive from a boy in the first two years of life with acute myeloid leukemia, due to receive a stem cell transplant.

At least ten counts were recorded for this clonotype. The V call is TRBV12-3 or TRBV12-4, the J call TRBJ2-2; D unclear. V gave up 6 bases and J gave up 2 bases, with 22 bases separating them. This CDR3 has 18 residues. The CDR3 DNA sequence: TGTGCCAGCAGCCATGGCCTAGGGATGTCGGATAACACCGGGGAGCTGTTTTTT. Its protein product is CASSHGLGMSDNTGELFF.

In this sample, this clonotype turned up many times. The J gene is TRBJ2-3, the V gene TRBV7-2; TRBD2 is a possible D gene (6 bases). The CDR3 length is 13 residues. CDR1 and CDR2 (germline): SGHTA, FQGNSA. V lost 2 bases and J 4 bases, leaving 7 bases between the germline ends. For the CDR3, the DNA is TGTGCCAGCAGCTTACTAGCGCCAGATACGCAGTATTTT. Translation: CASSLLAPDTQYF.

This clonotype was detected ten times or more. The chain is built from TRBV5-1 and TRBJ2-7; possible D gene TRBD1, 6 bases. Looked up from germline, CDR1 is SGHRS and CDR2 is YFSETQ. The CDR3 has 14 residues. The ends were cut back, 0 bases at V and 3 bases at J, with 10 bases in the middle. The CDR3 loop is CASSLAGTHYEQYF. The CDR3 nucleotides read TGCGCCAGCAGCTTGGCCGGGACACACTACGAGCAGTACTTC.

This clonotype was picked up a small number of times. The CDR3 DNA follows: TGTGCCAGTCGACTCTCTGGGGCCAACGTCCTGACTTTC. It yields the protein CASRLSGANVLTF. V gene TRBV28 combines with J gene TRBJ2-6; D is ambiguous. Between the trimmed V and J ends, which lost 9 bases and 0 bases, there was a span of 6 bases. This CDR3 comprises 13 residues. Germline V CDR1 and CDR2: MDHEN, SYDVKM.

The V and J genes are TRBV28 and TRBJ1-1; D not certain. Germline CDR1 reads MDHEN; CDR2 reads SYDVKM. The V gene lost 3 bases and the J gene lost 4 bases, with 9 bases spanning the gap. There are 13 residues in the CDR3. CDR3 residues: CASSFGRGTEAFF. CDR3 DNA: TGTGCCAGCAGTTTCGGCCGAGGCACTGAAGCTTTCTTT. Looking up the rest from reference TRBV28 and TRBJ1-1 gives the full variable domain: DVKVTQSSRYLVKRTGEKVFLECVQDMDHENMFWYRQDPGLGLRLIYFSYDVKMKEKGDIPEGYSVSREKKERFSLILESASTNQTSMYLCASSFGRGTEAFFGQGTRLTVV.

This clonotype was found many times. The J gene is TRBJ1-6, the V gene TRBV28; D might be TRBD1 (5 bases). The CDR3 contains 15 residues. From germline, CDR1 is MDHEN and CDR2 SYDVKM. V was clipped by 5 bases and J by 4 bases, with 12 bases between them. CDR3 loop: CASSSLGEYNSPLHF. CDR3 sequence (DNA): TGTGCCAGCAGTAGCTTAGGGGAATATAATTCACCCCTCCACTTT.

This clonotype was seen at least ten times. The chain is built from TRBV11-2 and TRBJ2-6; 8 bases align to TRBD1. Germline CDR1 SGHAT, CDR2 FQNNGV. Trimming cost V 5 bases and J 0 bases; bases outside gene matches: 12. The CDR3 runs to 19 residues. The CDR3 DNA sequence: TGTGCCAGCAGCCCCTTAGCCGGACAGGGTAGCTCTGGGGCCAACGTCCTGACTTTC. Translated: CASSPLAGQGSSGANVLTF.

V and J are TRBV7-2 and TRBJ1-4, with 10 bases identical to TRBD1. This CDR3 contains 16 residues. With V trimmed by 5 bases and J by 5 bases, 8 bases remained unmatched. CDR1 SGHTA and CDR2 FQGNSA come from the germline V gene. CDR3 coding DNA: TGTGCCAGCAGCATGCTACCGGGACAGGGGAATGAAAAACTGTTTTTT. As protein: CASSMLPGQGNEKLFF.

V and J are TRBV4-1 and TRBJ2-7; D is perhaps TRBD1 or TRBD2 (5 bases each). This CDR3 contains 14 residues. V was trimmed by 4 bases and J by 3 bases, leaving 13 bases between them. Germline-derived CDR1 and CDR2 are MGHRA and YSYEKL. In DNA form, the CDR3 reads TGCGCCAGCAGCCCCCGGGGCCTTGGCTACGAGCAGTACTTC. Protein sequence: CASSPRGLGYEQYF.

This clonotype was found many times. V is TRBV6-1 and J is TRBJ2-7, with 7 bases matching TRBD1. Trimming removed 6 bases from V and 7 bases from J; junction bases left unmatched: 12. The CDR3 extends over 14 amino acids. Germline lookup yields CDR1 MNHNS and CDR2 SASEGT. Written as DNA, the CDR3 is TGTGCCAGCAGGACCGGGACAGTTGCTGGGGAGCAGTACTTC. Its translation: CASRTGTVAGEQYF.

This clonotype was detected many times. The chain carries TRBV14 and TRBJ2-5, with TRBD1 matching over 9 bases. V shed 0 bases, J shed 0 bases, and the junction held 2 bases outside the gene matches. This CDR3 is built from 16 residues. Germline lookup yields CDR1 SGHDN and CDR2 FVKESK. The CDR3 is CASSQDWDRDQETQYF. Here the CDR3 DNA reads TGTGCCAGCAGCCAAGATTGGGACAGGGACCAAGAGACCCAGTACTTC.